The rows below give T cell receptor beta chains drawn from one sample of a study of blood T cells in healthy people across ages. TCRdb re-called the 5' RACE reads with MiXCR, one entry per CDR3 protein. Counted here are some 1.4 million distinct CDR3 sequences, roughly 45% occurring once; the ten biggest clones make up less than 8%. The sequenced sample consisted of blood. The receptors come from a woman aged 18-35 years in good health. CDR3s leave out the opening cysteine and the closing phenylalanine or tryptophan.

V gene	J gene	CDR3 protein
TRBV12-3/TRBV12-4	TRBJ2-7	ASSRGNYEQY
TRBV6-2/TRBV6-3	TRBJ2-4	ASSYADRGWGKNIQY
TRBV6-5	TRBJ2-5	ATRSGGEMTQY
TRBV29-1	TRBJ1-1	SAMTGSNTEAF
TRBV20-1	TRBJ2-4	SAPWGLAKNIQY
TRBV18	TRBJ2-4	ASSPLERGWAKNIQY
TRBV7-8	TRBJ1-5	ASSTHRGLNSNQPQH
TRBV6-2/TRBV6-3	TRBJ1-2	ASSYREGYGYT
TRBV6-5	TRBJ2-5	ASSYSLPGREEGETQY
TRBV12-3/TRBV12-4	TRBJ1-5	ASSSRDRSPQPQH
TRBV3-1	TRBJ2-3	ASSHPGLAGLTDTQY
TRBV20-1	TRBJ2-7	SARDAGKAAFIDEQY
TRBV6-2/TRBV6-3	TRBJ1-2	ASRPPGTGDGYT
TRBV20-1	TRBJ1-2	SARALDGQGNYGYT
TRBV7-2	TRBJ2-1	ASSEGTPSYNEQF
TRBV24-1	TRBJ2-3	ATSDPSPDTQY
TRBV9	TRBJ2-4	ASSVGPAGVSREQY
TRBV12-3/TRBV12-4	TRBJ1-5	ASNLGRGGNQPQH
TRBV28	TRBJ2-4	ASSLDRGRENIQY
TRBV29-1	TRBJ2-4	SAKIGNIQY
TRBV11-3	.	ASSPDRENEQY
TRBV28	TRBJ2-1	ASSLPSIEQF
TRBV5-1	TRBJ2-5	ASSLDQRETQY
TRBV4-1	TRBJ2-7	ASSQVVSGDSSYEQY
TRBV4-1	TRBJ2-2	ASSQDSSGSPDTGELF
TRBV20-1	TRBJ1-1	SAWTLNTEAF
TRBV20-1	.	SATSGGRGEQY
TRBV20-1	TRBJ2-5	SAPRETGNNEQY